Here is one T cell receptor (beta chain) with its context. The record originates from a study of T-cell reconstitution after alpha-beta-depleted transplantation in children. Germline CDR1 and CDR2: SQVTM and ANQGSEA. The CDR3 has 13 amino acids. V gave up 7 bases and J gave up 2 bases, with 15 bases separating them. The library targeted TCRbeta and was prepared with unique molecular identifiers. TCRdb redid the calling of the PCR reads with MiXCR, one entry per CDR3 protein. The sample holds some 590,000 distinct CDR3 sequences, roughly a tenth seen once. This sequence originates from a human donor who donated a stem cell graft to a child with acute myeloid leukemia. Sequences were derived from PBMCs from the stem cell graft donor, sampled from the stem cell graft. The chain couples TRBV29-1 to TRBJ2-7; a possible D gene is TRBD1 (5 bases). The CDR3 DNA sequence: TGCAGCGCCGCAACGGACATAGCCTACGAGCAGTACTTC. This sequence encodes CSAATDIAYEQYF.